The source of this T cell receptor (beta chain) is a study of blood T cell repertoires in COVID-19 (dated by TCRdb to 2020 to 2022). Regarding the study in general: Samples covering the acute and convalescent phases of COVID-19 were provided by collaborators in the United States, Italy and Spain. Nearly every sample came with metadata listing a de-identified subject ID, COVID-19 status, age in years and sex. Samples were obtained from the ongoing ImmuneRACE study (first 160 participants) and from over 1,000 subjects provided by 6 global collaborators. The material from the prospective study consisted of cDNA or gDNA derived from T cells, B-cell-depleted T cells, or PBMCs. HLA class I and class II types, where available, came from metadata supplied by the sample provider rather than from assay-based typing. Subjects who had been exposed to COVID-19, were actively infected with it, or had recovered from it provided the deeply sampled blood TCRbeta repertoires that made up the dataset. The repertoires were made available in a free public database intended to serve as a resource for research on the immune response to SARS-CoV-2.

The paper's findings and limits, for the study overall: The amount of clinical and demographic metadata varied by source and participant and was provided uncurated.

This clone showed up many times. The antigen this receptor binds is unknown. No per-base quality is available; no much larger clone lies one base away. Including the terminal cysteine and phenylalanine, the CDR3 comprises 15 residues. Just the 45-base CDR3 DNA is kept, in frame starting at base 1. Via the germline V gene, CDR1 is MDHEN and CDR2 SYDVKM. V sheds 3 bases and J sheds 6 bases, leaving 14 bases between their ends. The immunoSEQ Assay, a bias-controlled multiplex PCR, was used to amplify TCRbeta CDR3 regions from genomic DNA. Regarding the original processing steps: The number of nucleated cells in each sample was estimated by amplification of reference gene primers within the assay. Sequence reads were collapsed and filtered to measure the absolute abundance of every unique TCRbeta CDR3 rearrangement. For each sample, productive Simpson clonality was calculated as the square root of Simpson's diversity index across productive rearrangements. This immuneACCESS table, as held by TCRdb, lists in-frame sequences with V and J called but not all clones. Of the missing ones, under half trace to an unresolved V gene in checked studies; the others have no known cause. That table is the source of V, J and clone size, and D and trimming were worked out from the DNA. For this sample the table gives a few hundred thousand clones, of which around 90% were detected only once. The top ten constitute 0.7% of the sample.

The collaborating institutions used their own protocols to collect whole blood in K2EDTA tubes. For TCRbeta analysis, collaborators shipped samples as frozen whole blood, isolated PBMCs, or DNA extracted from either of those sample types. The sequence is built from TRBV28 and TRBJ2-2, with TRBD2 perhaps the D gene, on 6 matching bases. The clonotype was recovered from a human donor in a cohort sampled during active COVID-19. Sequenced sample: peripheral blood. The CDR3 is CASSFSGGGSGELFF. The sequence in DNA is TGTGCCAGCAGTTTCTCCGGGGGAGGATCCGGGGAGCTGTTTTTT.